A selection of T cell receptor beta chains follows, all from one sample in a study of cytomegalovirus exposure and HLA in healthy donors. Sequenced by immunoSEQ multiplex PCR; TCRdb stores in-frame clones only, minus some. The profile covers under 300,000 clones, with 80% to 95% appearing a single time and about 1.7% taken by the ten largest. Sequencing was performed on PBMCs. The receptors come from a girl aged 2 to 9 in good health and CMV-seronegative. Both conserved end residues are part of each CDR3. D genes are given only for firm matches. A row's size may be missing; if present it is once, few, many or a size class.

-	TRBJ2-5	TRBV7-2	TRBD1	CASSLESGGEWFRETQYF	TGTGCCAGCAGCTTGGAGTCAGGGGGCGAGTGGTTTCGAGAGACCCAGTACTTC
-	TRBJ1-1	TRBV29-1	TRBD1	CSVDGQGKTEAFF	TGCAGCGTGGACGGACAGGGGAAGACTGAAGCTTTCTTT
-	TRBJ1-4	TRBV6-5	TRBD1	CASSYTRTGGDEKLFF	TGTGCCAGCAGTTACACGAGGACAGGGGGAGATGAAAAACTGTTTTTT
-	TRBJ2-7	TRBV5-1	TRBD1	CASSARQGNLVSYEQYF	TGCGCCAGCAGCGCCAGACAGGGAAATCTAGTATCCTACGAGCAGTACTTC
-	TRBJ2-7	TRBV6-1	TRBD1	CASTDRGWSYEQYF	TGTGCCAGCACGGACAGGGGATGGTCCTACGAGCAGTACTTC
-	TRBJ1-1	TRBV7-2	-	CASTPSGIEAFF	TGTGCCAGCACTCCGAGCGGGATTGAAGCTTTCTTT
-	TRBJ1-1	TRBV7-8	TRBD1	CASSILDRREAFF	TGTGCCAGCAGCATCCTGGACAGGCGTGAAGCTTTCTTT
-	TRBJ1-1	TRBV29-1	TRBD1	CSVRQGTGTEAFF	TGCAGCGTAAGACAGGGGACGGGGACTGAAGCTTTCTTT
-	TRBJ2-2	TRBV19	-	CASSIGGANTGELFF	TGTGCCAGTAGTATCGGTGGGGCTAACACCGGGGAGCTGTTTTTT
few	TRBJ1-1	TRBV9	-	CASSVVPGNTEAFF	TGTGCCAGCAGCGTAGTACCCGGGAACACTGAAGCTTTCTTT
-	TRBJ1-1	TRBV5-8	TRBD1	CASSLDRAQLAFF	TGTGCCAGCAGTTTAGACAGGGCCCAGCTGGCTTTCTTT
-	TRBJ1-4	TRBV6-5	-	CASSYSFVTGEKLFF	TGTGCCAGCAGTTACTCGTTCGTTACTGGTGAAAAACTGTTTTTT